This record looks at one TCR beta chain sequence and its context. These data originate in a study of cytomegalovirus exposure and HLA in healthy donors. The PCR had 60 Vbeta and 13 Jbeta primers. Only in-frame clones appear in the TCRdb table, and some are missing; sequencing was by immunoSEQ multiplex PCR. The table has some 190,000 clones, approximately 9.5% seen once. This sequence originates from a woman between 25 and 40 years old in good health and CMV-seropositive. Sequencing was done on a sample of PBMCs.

The CDR3 nucleotides are TGTGCCAGTAGTATCATCTACAGCCATAACTATGGCTACACCTTC. It yields the protein CASSIIYSHNYGYTF. The chain combines TRBV19 with TRBJ1-2; no clear D. The V and J ends lost 3 bases and 1 base respectively, with 12 bases between them. Germline V gives CDR1 LNHDA, CDR2 SQIVND (reference sequence). The CDR3 is 15 amino acids.